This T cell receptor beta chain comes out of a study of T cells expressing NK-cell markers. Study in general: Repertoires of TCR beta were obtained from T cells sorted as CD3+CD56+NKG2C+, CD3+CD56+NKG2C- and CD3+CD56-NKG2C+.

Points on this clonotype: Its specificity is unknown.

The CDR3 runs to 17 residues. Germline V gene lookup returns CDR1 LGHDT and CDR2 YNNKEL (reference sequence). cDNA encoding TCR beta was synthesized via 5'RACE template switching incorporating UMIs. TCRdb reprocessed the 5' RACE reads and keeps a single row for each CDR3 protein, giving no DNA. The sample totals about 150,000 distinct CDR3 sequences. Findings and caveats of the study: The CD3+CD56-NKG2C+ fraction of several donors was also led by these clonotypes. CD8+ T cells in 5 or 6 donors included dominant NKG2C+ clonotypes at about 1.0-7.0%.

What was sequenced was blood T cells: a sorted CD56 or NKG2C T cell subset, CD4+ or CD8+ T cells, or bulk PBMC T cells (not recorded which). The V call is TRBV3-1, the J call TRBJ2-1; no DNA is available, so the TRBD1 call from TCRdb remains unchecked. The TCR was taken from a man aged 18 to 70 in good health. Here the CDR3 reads CASSQDPQGVTYNEQFF.